A selection of T cell receptor beta chains follows, all from one sample in a study of shared clonotypes between healthy human individuals. Sequencing used immunoSEQ multiplex PCR; TCRdb keeps in-frame clones, though not all of them. In the table there are about 2.3 million clones, over 90% of which are singletons. Sequenced material: naive CD4+ T cells from PBMCs. The source of these receptors is a man between 18 and 35 years old in good health. Some clones in this sample may be carry-over from other donors' samples. Each CDR3 is given with its conserved first and last residue. The D gene is left open where the match is weak.

d_gene | v_gene | CDR3aa
- | TRBV5-1 | CASSLARETQYF
- | TRBV11-2 | CASRDVSYEQYF
- | TRBV28 | CASRWVKRSYEQYF
- | TRBV6-1 | CASRPDNSYEQYF
- | TRBV7-2 | CASSRDLTVDTF
- | TRBV21-1 | CASSKSGHSDSGNTIYF
- | TRBV7-9 | CASSPPRQGITEAFF
TRBD1 | TRBV5-1 | CASSFSGTATNEKLFF
- | TRBV29-1 | CSVERRQRYGYTF
- | TRBV2 | CASSENPRTPNYGYTF
TRBD2 | TRBV27 | CASSFGGRADTQYF
TRBD2 | TRBV5-8 | CASSSTSVKNIQYF
TRBD1 | TRBV5-1 | CASSTRQGAPNTEAFF